The next 26 T cell receptor beta chains were all read from a single sample in a study of metastatic and nonmetastatic thyroid tumors. TCRdb re-processed the PCR reads through MiXCR. The data contain approximately 20,000 clones, around 25% of them singletons. Treatment of any kind had been given to no patient before thyroid surgery. Sequenced sample: blood. These receptors were obtained from a male donor with papillary thyroid cancer or a benign thyroid nodule (not recorded which). Some clones in this sample may be carry-over from other donors' samples.

By sample fraction, this clone is medium-sized (0.01 to 0.1%). This chain joins TRBV6-2 or TRBV6-3 and TRBJ1-5; D ambiguous. The CDR3 totals 16 residues. In germline, CDR1 is MNHEY, CDR2 SVGEGT. The V gene lost 3 bases and the J gene lost 2 bases, with 14 bases spanning the gap. CDR3 in amino acids: CASSYVGARGNQPQHF. The CDR3 DNA reads TGTGCCAGCAGTTATGTGGGCGCAAGGGGCAATCAGCCCCAGCATTTT.

CDR3 sequence (DNA): TGCGCCAGCAGCCTTCATAGGACACAACCTAACTATGGCTACACCTTC. It is translated as CASSLHRTQPNYGYTF. The chain combines TRBV4-1 with TRBJ1-2; a weak D match, TRBD1 (5 bases). Germline values: CDR1 MGHRA, CDR2 YSYEKL. The ends were cut back, 4 bases at V and 0 bases at J, with 15 bases in the middle. This CDR3 spans 16 amino acids.

This clone qualifies as medium-sized (0.01 to 0.1%). This chain uses TRBV20-1 with TRBJ2-3; TRBD1 is a possible D gene (5 bases). The CDR3 sequence is 12 residues long. Per the germline V gene, CDR1 is DFQATT and CDR2 is SNEGSKA (reference sequence). The ends were cut back, 2 bases at V and 5 bases at J, with 8 bases in the middle. As DNA, the CDR3 is TGCAGTGCTAGAAAGGGGCTAGATACGCAGTATTTT. Encoded protein: CSARKGLDTQYF.

The chain employs TRBV20-1 and TRBJ2-6, with D possibly matching TRBD2 (6 bases). The CDR3 is 16 amino acids. Per germline, CDR1 DFQATT and CDR2 SNEGSKA (reference sequence). Trimming left V 3 bases short and J 4 bases short, with 16 bases between. The CDR3 coding sequence is TGCAGTGCTAGTAAAGACGGGGAGGCAGGGGCCAACGTCCTGACTTTC. Translated, it gives CSASKDGEAGANVLTF.

This clone occurred many times. The chain carries TRBV7-9 and TRBJ2-5; 9 bases align to TRBD2. Looked up from germline, CDR1 is SEHNR and CDR2 is FQNEAQ (reference sequence). V lost 8 bases to trimming and J lost 5 bases; unmatched junction nucleotides: 15. The CDR3 totals 16 residues. The CDR3 loop reads CASLPWASGKAETQYF. The CDR3 DNA follows: TGTGCCAGCCTTCCGTGGGCTAGCGGGAAGGCGGAGACCCAGTACTTC. Supplemented by reference TRBV7-9 and TRBJ2-5, the full variable domain reads DTGVSQNPRHKITKRGQNVTFRCDPISEHNRLYWYRQTLGQGPEFLTYFQNEAQLEKSRLLSDRFSAERPKGSFSTLEIQRTEQGDSAMYLCASLPWASGKAETQYFGPGTRLLVL.

Concerning this clone: Other DNA sequences in the sample encode the same CDR3. This chain connects TRBV7-2 to TRBJ2-7, with 10 positions matching TRBD2. The CDR3 spans 14 residues. With V trimmed by 6 bases and J by 0 bases, 2 bases remained unmatched. Germline V lookup: CDR1 SGHTA, CDR2 FQGNSA. The CDR3 nucleotides are TGTGCCAGCAGGCCTAGCGGGGGCTCCTACGAGCAGTACTTC. Translated, it gives CASRPSGGSYEQYF.

The chain combines TRBV30 with TRBJ1-3, with TRBD1 matching 9 bases. CDR3 length: 15 residues. V lost 8 bases, J lost 3 bases, and 11 bases stayed unmatched. Germline assignment: CDR1 GTSNPN and CDR2 SVGIG (reference sequence). The CDR3 reads CAGVPGQGDGNTIYF. CDR3 bases: TGTGCCGGGGTTCCGGGACAGGGAGATGGAAACACCATATATTTT.

By sample fraction, this clone is medium-sized. This chain connects TRBV20-1 to TRBJ2-7; the D gene is possibly TRBD2 (6 bases). The CDR3 is 14 residues long. Trimming pared 0 bases from V and 5 bases from J, leaving 14 bases between. The germline V gene encodes CDR1 DFQATT and CDR2 SNEGSKA (reference sequence). Here the CDR3 reads CSARDFRENHEQYF. CDR3 bases: TGCAGTGCTAGAGATTTCCGGGAGAACCACGAGCAGTACTTC.

Worth noting for this clone: The junction does not match germline at one end; this may be a read error. The rearrangement joins TRBV15 to TRBJ2-7; D remains ambiguous. The germline V gene encodes CDR1 LNHNV and CDR2 YYDKDF (reference sequence). There are 14 residues in the CDR3. The CDR3 DNA is TGTGCCACCAGCAGAGATCTACCTCCGAACGAGCAGCACTTC. It is translated as CATSRDLPPNEQHF.

In the case of this clone: The junction does not match germline at one end; this may be a read error. This rearrangement joins TRBV28 to TRBJ2-1; TRBD1 matches 10 bases. CDR1 and CDR2 (germline): MDHEN, SYDVKM. This CDR3 spans 20 amino acids. The chain's CDR3 is CAGSLPRQGAWPKVPNEQFF. CDR3 DNA sequence: TGTGCCGGCAGTTTACCCCGACAGGGGGCATGGCCTAAAGTTCCCAACGAGCAGTTCTTC.

The chain uses TRBV6-1 and TRBJ2-1; 7 bases are a match to TRBD2. This CDR3 has 14 amino acids. Germline loops: CDR1 MNHNS, CDR2 SASEGT. With V trimmed by 5 bases and J by 1 base, 2 bases remained unmatched. CDR3 coding DNA: TGTGCCAGCAGTCCAGCGGGGTCCTACAATGAGCAGTTCTTC. It specifies CASSPAGSYNEQFF.

The chain employs TRBV20-1 and TRBJ2-7; possibly TRBD2 for D (6 bases). The CDR3 spans 15 residues. Germline V gene lookup returns CDR1 DFQATT and CDR2 SNEGSKA (reference sequence). The V and J ends lost 2 bases and 2 bases respectively, with 16 bases between them. CDR3 bases: TGCAGTGCTAGAAGCTGGCGGGGACCCCCCTACGAGCAGTACTTC. This gives the protein CSARSWRGPPYEQYF.

The chain couples TRBV6-9 to TRBJ2-7; perhaps TRBD1 as D (5 bases). This CDR3 is 13 amino acids long. The V and J ends lost 0 bases and 7 bases respectively, with 10 bases between them. In germline, CDR1 is MNHGY, CDR2 SVAAGI. CDR3 amino acids: CASSYSRGREQYF. CDR3 in DNA: TGTGCCAGCAGTTATTCTAGGGGTCGTGAGCAGTACTTC.

V is TRBV20-1 and J is TRBJ2-2; D is possibly TRBD2 (5 bases). The length of the CDR3 is 14 residues. Germline loops: CDR1 DFQATT, CDR2 SNEGSKA (reference sequence). Trimming left V 5 bases short and J 0 bases short, with 10 bases between. As DNA, the CDR3 is TGCAGTGCTTTGGGAGAATCGAACACCGGGGAGCTGTTTTTT. It is translated as CSALGESNTGELFF.

J is TRBJ1-3 and V is TRBV20-1, with D uncertain. Germline loops: CDR1 DFQATT, CDR2 SNEGSKA (reference sequence). This CDR3 region has 12 residues. Trimming took 5 bases from V and 4 from J, leaving 9 bases between them. This CDR3 reads CSAGATGNTIYF. In DNA form, the CDR3 reads TGCAGTGCTGGAGCTACAGGAAACACCATATATTTT.

This clone was recorded a few times. One base away lies a much larger clone, so this may be a sequencing read error. A read error is likely, as this CDR3 ends without the conserved phenylalanine or tryptophan. The rearrangement uses TRBV10-1 and TRBJ2-2, with D possibly TRBD1 on 6 matching bases. V lost 3 bases to trimming and J lost 7 bases, with 15 bases between them. This CDR3 spans 15 amino acids. The V gene's germline CDR1 is WNHNN and CDR2 SYGVQD (reference sequence). CDR3 protein: CASSEGQSGRGELFS. The CDR3 DNA is TGCGCCAGCAGTGAAGGACAGTCTGGACGCGGGGAGCTGTTTTCT.

The rearrangement uses TRBV6-5 and TRBJ2-2; no reliable D call. Germline V CDR1 and CDR2: MNHEY, SVGAGI. V was clipped by 4 bases and J by 3 bases, with 6 bases between them. The CDR3 loop spans 13 amino acids. The CDR3 DNA reads TGTGCCAGCAGTTCCACGTACACCGGGGAGCTGTTTTTT. This translates into CASSSTYTGELFF.

Judged by abundance, this clone is medium-sized. V gene TRBV5-1 combines with J gene TRBJ1-2; D remains ambiguous. Germline CDR1 reads SGHRS; CDR2 reads YFSETQ. The CDR3 length is 11 residues. Trimming cost V 4 bases and J 8 bases, with 9 bases left between them. CDR3 sequence reads: CASSRDGGYTF. CDR3 bases: TGCGCCAGCAGCCGCGACGGAGGCTACACCTTC.

This clone is judged medium-sized (0.01 to 0.1%). This chain joins TRBV6-1 and TRBJ2-7; D is uncertain. Trimming stripped 2 bases from V and 6 bases from J, with 8 bases between. The V gene's germline CDR1 is MNHNS and CDR2 SASEGT. The CDR3 consists of 12 residues. CDR3 residues: CASSEWLGEQYF. The CDR3 DNA sequence: TGTGCCAGCAGTGAATGGTTGGGCGAGCAGTACTTC.

This clone was recorded at least ten times. The rearrangement joins TRBV3-1 to TRBJ1-3; D is perhaps TRBD1 (5 bases). Germline assignment: CDR1 LGHDT and CDR2 YNNKEL (reference sequence). CDR3 size: 16 residues. V was cut by 1 base and J by 0 bases, with 10 bases left in between. CDR3 sequence reads: CASSQGTSASGNTIYF. The DNA for the CDR3 is TGTGCCAGCAGCCAAGGGACATCCGCCTCTGGAAACACCATATATTTT. Based on the CDR3 plus reference TRBV3-1 and TRBJ1-3, the full variable domain is DTAVSQTPKYLVTQMGNDKSIKCEQNLGHDTMYWYKQDSKKFLKIMFSYNNKELIINETVPNRFSPKSPDKAHLNLHINSLELGDSAVYFCASSQGTSASGNTIYFGEGSWLTVV.

This clone has just a few counts. The J gene is TRBJ2-7, the V gene TRBV6-1; 7 bases fit TRBD1. There are 13 residues in the CDR3. J was trimmed by 5 bases and V by 5 bases; bases with no gene match: 6. CDR1 MNHNS and CDR2 SASEGT come from the germline V gene. The CDR3 coding sequence is TGTGCCAGCAGTACAGGGGAGACTAACGAGCAGTACTTC. Translating it yields CASSTGETNEQYF.

This clone turned up a few times. The chain has TRBV28 and TRBJ2-7; D not resolved. Per germline, CDR1 MDHEN and CDR2 SYDVKM. V was pared by 7 bases and J by 1 base, with 8 bases between. This CDR3 spans 12 amino acids. The CDR3 DNA reads as TGTGCCAGCAACGACGGTTCCTACGAGCAGTACTTC. Protein product: CASNDGSYEQYF.

This chain uses TRBV7-9 with TRBJ2-7; D tentatively reads TRBD1 or TRBD2 (5 bases each). The CDR3 contains 15 residues. The germline V and J ends were trimmed by 5 bases and 3 bases, with 17 bases remaining between them. CDR1 is SEHNR and CDR2 is FQNEAQ in the germline V gene (reference sequence). The CDR3 nucleotides read TGTGCCAGCAGCGCCCCGGGGAGAGGGGTCTACGAGCAGTACTTC. It encodes CASSAPGRGVYEQYF. The full variable domain, completed using reference TRBV7-9 and TRBJ2-7, is DTGVSQNPRHKITKRGQNVTFRCDPISEHNRLYWYRQTLGQGPEFLTYFQNEAQLEKSRLLSDRFSAERPKGSFSTLEIQRTEQGDSAMYLCASSAPGRGVYEQYFGPGTRLTVT.

V is TRBV7-9 and J is TRBJ2-5; 7 bases are a match to TRBD2. From germline, CDR1 is SEHNR and CDR2 FQNEAQ (reference sequence). The CDR3 loop spans 16 amino acids. Trimming removed 5 bases from V and 1 base from J; junction bases left unmatched: 10. DNA for the CDR3: TGTGCCAGCAGCAGGTTTCTCTCGGGGGGCCAAGAGACCCAGTACTTC. This sequence encodes CASSRFLSGGQETQYF. Filled out from reference TRBV7-9 and TRBJ2-5, the complete variable domain reads DTGVSQNPRHKITKRGQNVTFRCDPISEHNRLYWYRQTLGQGPEFLTYFQNEAQLEKSRLLSDRFSAERPKGSFSTLEIQRTEQGDSAMYLCASSRFLSGGQETQYFGPGTRLLVL.

On this clone itself: Germline and junction disagree at one end, which may indicate a read error. J is TRBJ2-1 and V is TRBV29-1; D not resolved. The germline V gene encodes CDR1 SQVTM and CDR2 ANQGSEA. The CDR3 is made up of 15 amino acids. The CDR3 region is CSVEEGTPRYSEQFF. CDR3 DNA sequence: TGCAGCGTTGAAGAAGGTACACCGCGTTACAGTGAGCAGTTCTTC.

By frequency in the sample, this clone is medium-sized. The chain links TRBV7-2 to TRBJ2-1; tentative D call: TRBD2 (6 bases). V lost 3 bases to trimming and J lost 8 bases, with 11 bases between them. There are 13 residues in the CDR3. Germline CDR1 SGHTA, CDR2 FQGNSA. CDR3 region: CASSFWSGDEQFF. The CDR3 DNA reads as TGTGCCAGCAGCTTCTGGTCGGGGGATGAGCAGTTCTTC.